This TCR beta chain was observed in a study of T-cell memory formation after mild COVID-19. Constant-segment primers served in 5'RACE that generated TCR alpha and TCR beta cDNA libraries bearing sample barcodes and UMIs. TCRdb re-derived calls from the 5' RACE reads in MiXCR, one entry per CDR3 protein. The sample contains roughly 250,000 distinct CDR3 sequences, around 17% of which appear only once. Germline CDR1 SGHRS, CDR2 YFSETQ. The CDR3 loop spans 13 amino acids. Trimming pared 0 bases from V and 6 bases from J, leaving 8 bases between. This clonotype was sampled from a young man who had mild COVID-19 (a few samples of this study predate the infection). Cell type and time point are not known. The chain joins TRBV5-1 to TRBJ2-3, with no clear D. The sequenced material came from PBMCs or a T cell subset sorted from them (not recorded which). The CDR3 region is CASSLVGPDTQYF. Here the CDR3 DNA reads TGCGCCAGCAGCTTGGTTGGCCCGGATACGCAGTATTTT. The full variable domain, with the rest looked up from reference TRBV5-1 and TRBJ2-3, is KAGVTQTPRYLIKTRGQQVTLSCSPISGHRSVSWYQQTPGQGLQFLFEYFSETQRNKGNFPGRFSGRQFSNSRSEMNVSTLELGDSALYLCASSLVGPDTQYFGPGTRLTVL.